Sequencing of this T cell receptor (beta chain) was carried out in a study of shared clonotypes between healthy human individuals. Looked up from germline, CDR1 is LNHDA and CDR2 is SQIVND (reference sequence). There are 14 residues in the CDR3. The trim removed 7 bases at V and 2 bases at J, leaving 6 bases unmatched. TCRdb's table, derived via immunoSEQ multiplex PCR, lists solely in-frame clones and lacks some. The repertoire has millions of clones, approximately 92% of them found once; the top ten carry about 0.13%. The gene calls are TRBV19 and TRBJ2-5, with 8 bases that match TRBD2. Specimen: naive CD4+ T cells sorted from blood. Noted subset: CD45RA+ positively selected. This receptor was obtained from a man aged 18 to 30 in good health. The CDR3 region has the DNA TGTGCCAGTAAGAGAGCGGGGGATCAAGAGACCCAGTACTTC. Residues: CASKRAGDQETQYF.